Below, one TCR beta chain is given with its context. Its target antigen remains unknown. There are no base qualities to consult, and no much larger clone falls within one base. These data belong to a study of cytomegalovirus exposure and HLA in healthy donors (dated by TCRdb to the late 2010s). Regarding the complete study: A later analysis indicated that the 120 or so validation repertoires were generated on the platform also employed for the roughly 720 repertoires of the first cohort. The study aimed to test whether signatures of past pathogen exposure could be identified by cataloging public T cell receptors. Besides the first cohort of around 700 subjects, a separate validation cohort made up of over a hundred different subjects was used. High-throughput TCR immunosequencing, statistical association of individual TCRs with disease status, and machine learning were combined to predict cytomegalovirus infection status. General findings and caveats noted by the study authors: A total of roughly 160 TCR beta chains were listed by the study as associated with cytomegalovirus. Most TCR sequences were seen in very few donors, while some public TCRs were found in many individuals. The validation cohort had no HLA typing available for a later analysis, so co-occurrence within that cohort was assessed over all 110 or so repertoires. The classifier was reported to diagnose cytomegalovirus status with high specificity and sensitivity in both the original cohort and the validation cohort. The authors suggested that the approach could potentially be generalized to other disease states and immunological phenotypes. A few of the identified cytomegalovirus-associated TCR beta chains were confirmed in vitro to be specific for cytomegalovirus antigens. Subsequent analysis determined that TCRs grouped into clusters in the first cohort also showed a tendency toward co-occurrence across the 120 or so validation repertoires, and approximately 94% of cluster scores exceeded 0.

Separate from the approximately 730-subject first cohort, the validation cohort of around 130 subjects was the group to which the donors belonged. From the germline V gene, CDR1 is ENHRY and CDR2 is SYGVKD. The CDR3 spans 14 residues, from the cysteine through the phenylalanine. Only the CDR3 portion is preserved as DNA: 42 bases, with reading frame beginning at the first base. The junction shows trimming of 8 bases on V and 5 bases on J, and the gene matches do not reach 10 bases of it. The library was made by the immunoSEQ multiplex PCR assay. The authors processed their data as follows. To diagnose cytomegalovirus status from the catalog of TCR beta chain sequences, a statistical classification framework was built. This is the immuneACCESS table as TCRdb keeps it, with only in-frame sequences that have V and J called. A part of the clones is gone; compared with another copy, unresolved V genes explain less than half, and the rest is unexplained. The DNA gave D and trimming, while V, J and clone size come from that table. The sample data list 150,000 to 200,000 clones, and about 85% of these were observed just once. In total, the top ten clones hold roughly 15% of the sample.

Specimen: PBMCs. The clonotype comes from a man aged 18-30 years in good health and CMV-seropositive. The sequence is built from TRBV10-3 and TRBJ2-7, and 9 junction bases match TRBD1. In nucleotide form, the sequence is TGTGCCATCGGGGAGACAGGGGGTGACGACGAGCAGTACTTC. This is translated as CAIGETGGDDEQYF.